This is a list of T cell receptor beta chains from one sample in a study of response to subunit inactivated influenza vaccine. TCRdb redid the calling of the RT-PCR reads with MiXCR, one entry per CDR3 protein. The sample yields more than 550,000 distinct CDR3 sequences, roughly 10% seen once. In addition, the sample was reused for a study of T cells expressing NK-cell markers.

Sample: PBMCs from blood, taken on the day of vaccination. The receptors derive from a man aged 45-60 years who received an inactivated influenza vaccine. CDR3s include the opening cysteine and the closing phenylalanine or tryptophan. A D gene is named only where the DNA matches it firmly. Clone sizes are given selectively: once, few, many, or a class where the clone is expanded.

size: -; J: TRBJ2-7; D: -; V: TRBV12-3/TRBV12-4; CDR3: CASRGESYEQYF; DNA: TGTGCCAGCAGGGGGGAAAGCTACGAGCAGTACTTC
size: -; J: TRBJ1-1; D: TRBD1; V: TRBV10-3; CDR3: CAISETTGENTEAFF; DNA: TGTGCCATCAGTGAAACGACAGGGGAGAACACTGAAGCTTTCTTT
size: -; J: TRBJ2-2; D: -; V: TRBV11-1; CDR3: CASSPESPFGQSNTGELFF; DNA: TGTGCCAGCAGCCCAGAATCTCCGTTCGGACAGAGCAACACCGGGGAGCTGTTTTTT
size: few; J: TRBJ1-2; D: -; V: TRBV5-1; CDR3: CASSLVGLRQGYGYTF; DNA: TGCGCCAGCAGCTTGGTCGGACTTCGGCAGGGGTATGGCTACACCTTC
size: -; J: TRBJ2-5; D: -; V: TRBV10-1; CDR3: CASSAQVQETQYF; DNA: TGCGCCAGCAGTGCCCAGGTCCAAGAGACCCAGTACTTC
size: many; J: TRBJ2-3; D: TRBD2; V: TRBV20-1; CDR3: CSRTSGSITDTQYF; DNA: TGCAGTAGGACTAGCGGGAGTATCACAGATACGCAGTATTTT
size: few; J: TRBJ2-7; D: TRBD2; V: TRBV9; CDR3: CASSELAGGSYEQYF; DNA: TGTGCCAGCAGCGAACTAGCGGGGGGGTCCTACGAGCAGTACTTC
size: -; J: TRBJ1-2; D: TRBD1; V: TRBV12-3/TRBV12-4; CDR3: CASSRTGGIYGYTF; DNA: TGTGCCAGCAGTCGGACAGGGGGCATCTATGGCTACACCTTC
size: -; J: TRBJ2-1; D: -; V: TRBV28; CDR3: CASSLLGTRGLNEQFF; DNA: TGTGCCAGCTCCTTACTTGGGACCCGAGGACTCAATGAGCAGTTCTTC
size: -; J: TRBJ2-6; D: -; V: TRBV7-2; CDR3: CASSSRLGGGANVLTF; DNA: TGTGCCAGCAGCTCAAGGCTAGGTGGTGGGGCCAACGTCCTGACTTTC
size: -; J: TRBJ1-6; D: TRBD1; V: TRBV27; CDR3: CASSFTKTGVNSPLHF; DNA: TGTGCCAGCAGTTTCACCAAGACAGGGGTTAATTCACCCCTCCACTTT
size: many; J: TRBJ1-1; D: -; V: TRBV27; CDR3: CASSLGWGNTEAFF; DNA: TGTGCCAGCAGTTTAGGATGGGGGAACACTGAAGCTTTCTTT